These T cell receptor beta chains were read from a single sample in a study of response to subunit inactivated influenza vaccine. Using its own MiXCR run on the RT-PCR reads, TCRdb lists one record per CDR3 protein. The data contain about 480,000 distinct CDR3 sequences, around 25% of them singletons. The sequenced sample was CD4+ T cells sorted from PBMCs, obtained less than 6 days after vaccination. All receptors derive from a man aged 50 to 59 who received an inactivated influenza vaccine. Both conserved end residues are part of each CDR3.

V | length | CDR3
TRBV7-8 | 14 | CASSLQTGQSGYTF
TRBV27 | 17 | CASSPAGDYLSTDTQYF
TRBV2 | 14 | CARRGLANTGELFF
TRBV4-3 | 17 | CASSLGLADPGANVLTF
TRBV6-2/TRBV6-3 | 15 | CASSYGGTPRETQYF
TRBV5-1 | 14 | CASSFGGGADTQYF
TRBV20-1 | 16 | CSARGSGLASYNEQFF
TRBV20-1 | 14 | CSASGDTVQETQYF
TRBV29-1 | 13 | CSVTTGRGSWQYF
TRBV7-7 | 14 | CASSANPRGSEQFF
TRBV12-3/TRBV12-4 | 13 | CASSLRAEGEQYF
TRBV12-3/TRBV12-4 | 14 | CASRDGTSGGNQYF
TRBV6-2/TRBV6-3 | 13 | CASSSLLTDTQYF
TRBV6-2/TRBV6-3 | 14 | CASSYSTVRETQYF
TRBV10-3 | 11 | CAISRQREQYF
TRBV20-1 | 13 | CSAMDRGHNEQFF
TRBV5-1 | 15 | CASSPAGQPTYEQYF
TRBV20-1 | 14 | CSASHRRQGYGYTF
TRBV5-1 | 14 | CASSLRQPQYEQYF
TRBV7-9 | 15 | CASSSPQGWNEKLFF
TRBV20-1 | 13 | CSGVGGRTGELFF
TRBV20-1 | 13 | CSATDRGLQPQHF
TRBV15 | 17 | CATSRGQGTAGANVLTF
TRBV6-5 | 15 | CASSYYRDFDYEQYF
TRBV20-1 | 15 | CSARRTSGRGDTQYF
TRBV5-5 | 14 | CASRLQGGRYEQFF
TRBV7-2 | 17 | CASSLAFSGSVRDTQYF
TRBV20-1 | 16 | CSARALLTGLDQPQHF
TRBV7-2 | 15 | CASSFGDRVLETQYF
TRBV12-3/TRBV12-4 | 12 | CASSLHGYEQYF
TRBV20-1 | 14 | CSATGGTISYEQYF
TRBV28 | 14 | CASSTGQGLSGYTF
TRBV7-2 | 13 | CASSLATKDTQYF
TRBV2 | 15 | CASSSQRGDGGELFF
TRBV7-8 | 14 | CASSIRTLTDTQYF
TRBV5-1 | 14 | CASSLVGATYEQYF
TRBV20-1 | 13 | CSARTGVGNEQFF
TRBV18 | 18 | CASSRGRSKILSNTEAFF
TRBV15 | 15 | CATSRDRITTDTQYF
TRBV9 | 18 | CASSFARLAGGSTDTQYF
TRBV9 | 16 | CASRGRGESGANVLTF
TRBV5-1 | 14 | CASSLGGQSGEQYF